The sequence of this T cell receptor (beta chain) was determined in a study of human T cells and chemical hapten exposure. Time point in this sample: pre-sensitization, week 0. Treatment here: therapeutic diphenylcyclopropenone sensitization with weekly scalp DPC. Every donor had alopecia and was 18 to 70 years old; all were suitable for DPC. CDR3 length equals 16 residues. Trimming pared 0 bases from V and 4 bases from J, leaving 12 bases between. Looked up from germline, CDR1 is ENHRY and CDR2 is SYGVKD. The table lists this clonotype with a few counts. Antigen: not known. The study's findings and limits: Counts of TCRs expanded at PT1 correlated positively with patch test score.

Within the library, unique molecular identifiers were attached to each individual cDNA molecule. In TCRdb, the RACE reads were re-called with MiXCR into one record per CDR3 protein. The table has around 250,000 distinct CDR3 sequences, approximately 8.6% seen once. The J gene is TRBJ1-4, the V gene TRBV10-3; D is ambiguous. The origin of this receptor is a woman aged 40-49 years with alopecia areata. Some clones in this sample may be carry-over from other donors' samples. The sequences come from whole blood, collected in connection with sensitization to the hapten diphenylcyclopropenone (DPC). The CDR3: CAISESKADLNEKLFF. The CDR3 DNA sequence: TGTGCCATCAGTGAGTCGAAGGCCGACCTTAATGAAAAACTGTTTTTT.